The 17 T cell receptor beta chains below come from one sample, sequenced in a study of blood T cell repertoires in COVID-19. The protocol was immunoSEQ multiplex PCR, while the TCRdb copy is restricted to in-frame clones and leaves out a portion. The profile shows 100,000 to 150,000 clones, about 89% of them singletons. Material: peripheral blood. Receptors were obtained from a woman in her 70s with COVID-19, enrolled during active disease.

This clone was seen ten or more times. The V call is TRBV7-9, the J call TRBJ2-7; the match to TRBD1 covers 7 bases. J gave up 0 bases and V 5 bases, and 10 bases lay outside the gene matches. CDR1 SEHNR and CDR2 FQNEAQ come from the germline V gene (reference sequence). The CDR3 is made up of 16 amino acids. The CDR3 nucleotides are TGTGCCAGCAGCCCGACCCAGGGGGTCCTCTCCTACGAGCAGTACTTC. This codes for CASSPTQGVLSYEQYF.

The genes are TRBV13 and TRBJ2-3; 8 nucleotides agree with TRBD2. The ends lost 3 bases at V and 2 bases at J; junction bases unmatched: 7. The germline CDR1 and CDR2 sequences are PRHDT and FYEKMQ (reference sequence). The CDR3 sequence is 16 residues long. The CDR3: CASSFTGGAYTDTQYF. The CDR3 DNA reads as TGTGCCAGCAGCTTTACGGGGGGGGCGTACACAGATACGCAGTATTTT.

The V and J genes are TRBV9 and TRBJ2-1, with D possibly TRBD1 on 8 matching bases. The V end was cut by 3 bases, the J end by 9 bases, with 19 bases between. The CDR3 extends over 15 amino acids. Germline V gene lookup returns CDR1 SGDLS and CDR2 YYNGEE. The CDR3: CASSAVGTGGGEQFF. CDR3 nucleotides: TGTGCCAGCAGCGCCGTAGGGACAGGCGGGGGTGAGCAGTTCTTC. Supplemented by reference TRBV9 and TRBJ2-1, the full variable domain reads DSGVTQTPKHLITATGQRVTLRCSPRSGDLSVYWYQQSLDQGLQFLIQYYNGEERAKGNILERFSAQQFPDLHSELNLSSLELGDSALYFCASSAVGTGGGEQFFGPGTRLTVL.

V gene TRBV27 combines with J gene TRBJ2-7; tentatively, D is TRBD2 (6 bases). The CDR3 runs to 14 residues. Trimming left V 1 base short and J 1 base short, with 8 bases between. From germline, CDR1 is MNHEY and CDR2 SMNVEV (reference sequence). Written as DNA, the CDR3 is TGTGCCAGCAGTTTATTGGGGGGATCCTACGAGCAGTACTTC. This codes for CASSLLGGSYEQYF.

J is TRBJ1-5 and V is TRBV7-9, with 9 bases aligning to TRBD1. Trimming took 5 bases from V and 3 from J; bases not matched to a gene: 8. There are 16 residues in the CDR3. Germline V gene data show CDR1 as SEHNR and CDR2 as FQNEAQ (reference sequence). The CDR3 loop reads CASSPPGQGLNQPQHF. The CDR3 DNA is TGTGCCAGCAGCCCGCCGGGACAGGGACTCAATCAGCCCCAGCATTTT.

The chain has TRBV10-2 and TRBJ2-7, with 12 bases identical to TRBD1. The CDR3 runs 14 residues. CDR1 WSHSY and CDR2 SAAADI come from the germline V gene. J was trimmed by 6 bases and V by 4 bases; bases with no gene match: 4. The CDR3 reads CASSGGQGATEQYF. The CDR3 nucleotides are TGCGCCAGCAGTGGGGGACAGGGGGCGACCGAGCAGTACTTC.

The rearrangement joins TRBV29-1 to TRBJ1-1; D is uncertain. Trimming cost V 4 bases and J 0 bases, with 9 bases left between them. The CDR3 loop spans 13 amino acids. CDR1 and CDR2 from the germline V gene are SQVTM and ANQGSEA. In nucleotides, the CDR3 is TGCAGCGTTGGAGCAAGCATGAACACTGAAGCTTTCTTT. Its translation: CSVGASMNTEAFF.

This clone was seen more than once but under ten times. CDR3 amino acids: CASSPTWTGGNTIYF. CDR3 coding DNA: TGTGCCAGCAGCCCCACTTGGACAGGGGGAAACACCATATATTTT. J is TRBJ1-3 and V is TRBV7-2; 8 nucleotides line up with TRBD1. This CDR3 region has 15 residues. CDR1 is SGHTA, CDR2 FQGNSA, per germline. Trimming cost V 5 bases and J 4 bases; bases outside gene matches: 7.

The J gene is TRBJ2-2, the V gene TRBV29-1; 8 bases fit TRBD1. Unmatched junction bases numbered 2, after V lost 5 bases and J lost 6 bases. Germline lookup yields CDR1 SQVTM and CDR2 ANQGSEA. The CDR3 contains 12 residues. CDR3 sequence: CSVSRGPGELFF. In DNA form, the CDR3 reads TGCAGCGTTAGCAGGGGGCCCGGGGAGCTGTTTTTT.

In its sample, this clone was seen once. This chain uses TRBV15 with TRBJ2-7; unclear D gene. Germline assignment: CDR1 LNHNV and CDR2 YYDKDF (reference sequence). This CDR3 is 15 amino acids long. Trimming cost V 0 bases and J 5 bases, with 14 bases left between them. The CDR3 region has the DNA TGTGCCACCAGCAGAGATAAGCAGACATACCACGAGCAGTACTTC. Encoded protein: CATSRDKQTYHEQYF.

This clone was seen a few times. J is TRBJ2-1 and V is TRBV7-2; 10 nucleotides align to TRBD2. The CDR3 spans 15 residues. Trimming took 6 bases from V and 8 from J; bases not matched to a gene: 10. Germline CDR1 reads SGHTA; CDR2 reads FQGNSA. Here the CDR3 reads CASSMSSGGVYEQFF. CDR3 bases: TGTGCCAGCAGTATGTCTAGCGGGGGAGTCTATGAGCAGTTCTTC.

The rearrangement uses TRBV11-2 and TRBJ1-5; the match to TRBD1 covers 9 bases. V lost 2 bases and J lost 7; bases outside the gene matches: 15. Per germline, CDR1 SGHAT and CDR2 FQNNGV. CDR3 length equals 18 residues. The CDR3 sequence: CASSLFAGTGLRKQPQHF. For the CDR3, the DNA is TGTGCCAGCAGCTTATTTGCCGGGACAGGGCTCCGAAAGCAGCCCCAGCATTTT.

This clone was counted only a few times. This chain joins TRBV5-1 and TRBJ1-2, with 7 bases lining up with TRBD1. J lost 14 bases, V lost 0 bases, and 10 bases had no gene match. CDR3 size: 13 residues. The germline V gene encodes CDR1 SGHRS and CDR2 YFSETQ. CDR3 DNA: TGCGCCAGCAGCTTGGCCCCCACAGGGGCAAAAACCTTC. Protein: CASSLAPTGAKTF.

The CDR3 is CASSPLQGPKNSPLHF. In DNA form, the CDR3 reads TGTGCCAGCAGTCCCCTACAGGGACCAAAAAATTCACCCCTCCACTTT. The chain uses TRBV27 and TRBJ1-6, with D possibly TRBD1 on 6 matching bases. The ends were cut back, 5 bases at V and 7 bases at J, with 18 bases in the middle. The CDR3 extends over 16 amino acids. The germline gives CDR1 MNHEY, CDR2 SMNVEV (reference sequence).

The chain is built from TRBV20-1 and TRBJ2-7; D perhaps matches TRBD1 (5 bases). V was trimmed by 4 bases and J by 3 bases, leaving 7 bases between them. This CDR3 has 11 residues. The germline V gene encodes CDR1 DFQATT and CDR2 SNEGSKA (reference sequence). The CDR3 DNA reads TGCAGTGCTATAAGGGGCTACGAGCAGTACTTC. Its protein product is CSAIRGYEQYF.

The chain uses TRBV27 and TRBJ1-2; 7 bases match TRBD1. Germline-derived CDR1 and CDR2 are MNHEY and SMNVEV (reference sequence). The V segment lost 3 bases and the J segment 5 bases; nucleotides outside the gene matches: 6. CDR3 length: 14 amino acids. This CDR3 reads CASSLGQLAYGYTF. The CDR3 region has the DNA TGTGCCAGCAGTTTGGGACAGTTAGCTTATGGCTACACCTTC.

The V gene is TRBV12-2, the J gene TRBJ2-7; the D call of TRBD2 is as the table states it, not checked on the DNA. TRBV12-2 represents a pseudogene. CDR3 size: 18 residues. The CDR3: CASRFVPRFRPGSYEQYF. CDR3 sequence (DNA): TGTGCAAGTCGCTTCGTACCCCGATTCCGCCCCGGCTCCTACGAGCAGTACTTC.